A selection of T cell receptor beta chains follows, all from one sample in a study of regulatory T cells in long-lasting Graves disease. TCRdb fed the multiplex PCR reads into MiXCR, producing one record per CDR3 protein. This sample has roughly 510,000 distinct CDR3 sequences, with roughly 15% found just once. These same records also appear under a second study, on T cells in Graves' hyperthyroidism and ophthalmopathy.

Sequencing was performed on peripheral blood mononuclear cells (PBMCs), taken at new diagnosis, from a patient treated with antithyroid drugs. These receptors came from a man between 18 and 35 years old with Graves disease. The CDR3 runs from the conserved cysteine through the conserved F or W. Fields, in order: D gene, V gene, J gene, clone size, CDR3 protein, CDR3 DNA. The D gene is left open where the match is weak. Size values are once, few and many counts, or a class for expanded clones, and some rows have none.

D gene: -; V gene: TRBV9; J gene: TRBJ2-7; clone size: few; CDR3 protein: CASSAGSSSYEQYF; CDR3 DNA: TGTGCCAGCAGCGCGGGTTCTAGCTCCTACGAGCAGTACTTC
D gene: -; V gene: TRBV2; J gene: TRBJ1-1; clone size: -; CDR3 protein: CASSSPLAAEAFF; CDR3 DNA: TGTGCCAGCAGTTCACCCCTGGCGGCTGAAGCTTTCTTT
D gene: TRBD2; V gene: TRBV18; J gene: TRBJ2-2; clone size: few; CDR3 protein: CASSRTSGRDTGELFF; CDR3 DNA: TGTGCCAGCTCACGGACTAGCGGGAGAGACACCGGGGAGCTGTTTTTT
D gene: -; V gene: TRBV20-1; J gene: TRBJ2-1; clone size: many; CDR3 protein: CSARDLVEQFF; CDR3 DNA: TGCAGTGCTAGAGATTTAGTTGAGCAGTTCTTC
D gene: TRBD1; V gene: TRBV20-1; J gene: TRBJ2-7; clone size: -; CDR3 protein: CSARDMRRQGTYEQYF; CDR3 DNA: TGCAGTGCTAGAGACATGCGGAGACAGGGAACCTACGAGCAGTACTTC
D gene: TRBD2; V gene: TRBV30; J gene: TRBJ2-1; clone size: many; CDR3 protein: CAWSAGTSIYEQFF; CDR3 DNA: TGTGCCTGGAGTGCCGGGACTAGTATATATGAGCAGTTCTTC
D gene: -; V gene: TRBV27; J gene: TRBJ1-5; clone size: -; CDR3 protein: CASSLSKLSNQPQHF; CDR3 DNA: TGTGCCAGCAGTTTATCGAAACTTAGCAATCAGCCCCAGCATTTT
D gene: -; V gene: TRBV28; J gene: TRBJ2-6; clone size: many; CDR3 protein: CASSRDASGANVLTF; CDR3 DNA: TGTGCCAGCAGCCGGGATGCCTCTGGGGCCAACGTCCTGACTTTC
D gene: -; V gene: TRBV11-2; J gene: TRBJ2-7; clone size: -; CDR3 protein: CASSHYGQHSAYEQYF; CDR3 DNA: TGTGCCAGCAGCCATTACGGGCAGCACTCAGCCTACGAGCAGTACTTC
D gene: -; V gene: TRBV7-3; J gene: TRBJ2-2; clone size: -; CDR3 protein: CASSSSGGKGVVELFF; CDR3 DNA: TGTGCCAGCAGCTCCTCTGGCGGGAAGGGGGTCGTGGAGCTGTTTTTT
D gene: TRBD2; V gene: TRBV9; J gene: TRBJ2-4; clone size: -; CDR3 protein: CASSPRASGIDIQYF; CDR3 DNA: TGTGCCAGCAGCCCCCGGGCTAGCGGGATTGACATTCAGTACTTC
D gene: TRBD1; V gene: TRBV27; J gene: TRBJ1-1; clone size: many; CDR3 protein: CASSFSQGAGTEAFF; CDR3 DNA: TGTGCCAGCAGTTTTTCACAGGGGGCCGGCACTGAAGCTTTCTTT
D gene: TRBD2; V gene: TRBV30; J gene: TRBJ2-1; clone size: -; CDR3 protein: CAWSPTGGQQFF; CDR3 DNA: TGTGCCTGGAGTCCGACGGGAGGACAGCAGTTCTTC
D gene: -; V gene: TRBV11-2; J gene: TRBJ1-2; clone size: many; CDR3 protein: CASSLDVVTIYGYTF; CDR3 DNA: TGTGCCAGCAGCTTAGATGTGGTCACGATCTATGGCTACACCTTC
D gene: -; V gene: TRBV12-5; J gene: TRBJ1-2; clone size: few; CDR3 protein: CASGLWAQTTGANYGYTF; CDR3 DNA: TGTGCTAGTGGTTTGTGGGCCCAAACGACAGGAGCTAACTATGGCTACACCTTC
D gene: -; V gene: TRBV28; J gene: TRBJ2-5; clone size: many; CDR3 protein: CANIQDDKIETQYF; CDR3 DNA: TGTGCCAACATCCAGGACGATAAGATAGAGACCCAGTACTTC
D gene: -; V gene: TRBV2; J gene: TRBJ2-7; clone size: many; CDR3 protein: CASSEQGGPIYEQYF; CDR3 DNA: TGTGCCAGCAGTGAACAGGGCGGGCCGATCTACGAGCAGTACTTC
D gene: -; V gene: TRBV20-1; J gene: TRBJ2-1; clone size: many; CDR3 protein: CSARGNSYNEQFF; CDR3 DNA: TGCAGTGCTAGAGGGAACTCCTACAATGAGCAGTTCTTC
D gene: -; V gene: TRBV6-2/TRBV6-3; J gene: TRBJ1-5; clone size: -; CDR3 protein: CASSSLPKPQHF; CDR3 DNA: TGTGCCAGCAGTTCCCTCCCCAAGCCCCAGCATTTT
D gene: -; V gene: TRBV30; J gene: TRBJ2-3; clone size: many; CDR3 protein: CAWSVEDSTDTQYF; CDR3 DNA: TGTGCCTGGAGTGTAGAAGATAGCACAGATACGCAGTATTTT
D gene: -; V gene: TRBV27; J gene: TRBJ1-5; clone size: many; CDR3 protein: CASSFGPGSNQPQHF; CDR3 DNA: TGTGCCAGCAGTTTTGGGCCAGGGTCAAATCAGCCCCAGCATTTT
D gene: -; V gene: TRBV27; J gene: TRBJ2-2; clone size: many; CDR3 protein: CASRRTHTGELFF; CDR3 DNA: TGTGCCAGCAGACGGACACACACCGGGGAGCTGTTTTTT
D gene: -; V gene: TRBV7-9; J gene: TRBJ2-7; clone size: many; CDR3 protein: CASSLEPPSRTLDEQYF; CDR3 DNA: TGTGCCAGCAGCTTAGAGCCGCCATCCAGGACTCTCGACGAGCAGTACTTC
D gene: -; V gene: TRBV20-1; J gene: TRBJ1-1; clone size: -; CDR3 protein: CSATPIPTEAFF; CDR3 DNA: TGCAGTGCTACTCCGATACCCACTGAAGCTTTCTTT
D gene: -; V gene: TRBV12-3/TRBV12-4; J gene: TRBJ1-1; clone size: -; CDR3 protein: CASSRLLNTEAFF; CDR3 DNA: TGTGCCAGCAGTAGACTCCTGAACACTGAAGCTTTCTTT
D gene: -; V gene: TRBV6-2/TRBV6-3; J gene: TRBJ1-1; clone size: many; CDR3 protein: CASSPPQGRPENTEAFF; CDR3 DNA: TGTGCCAGCAGTCCCCCCCAGGGACGCCCTGAGAACACTGAAGCTTTCTTT
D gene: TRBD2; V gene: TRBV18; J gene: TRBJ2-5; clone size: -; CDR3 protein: CASSPQIQTSGQETQYF; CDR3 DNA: TGTGCCAGCTCACCACAAATACAGACTAGCGGCCAAGAGACCCAGTACTTC
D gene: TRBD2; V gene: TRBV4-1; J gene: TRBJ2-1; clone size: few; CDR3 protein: CASSQPTSGRANEQFF; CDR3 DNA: TGCGCCAGCAGCCAACCGACTAGCGGGAGGGCCAATGAGCAGTTCTTC
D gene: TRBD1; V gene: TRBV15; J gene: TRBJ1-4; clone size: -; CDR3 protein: CATSRGQGGRKLFF; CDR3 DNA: TGTGCCACCAGCCGGGGACAGGGAGGTAGAAAACTGTTTTTT
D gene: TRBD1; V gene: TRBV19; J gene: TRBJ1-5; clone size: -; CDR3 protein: CASTGWGTGNQPQHF; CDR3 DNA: TGTGCCAGTACCGGTTGGGGGACAGGCAATCAGCCCCAGCATTTT
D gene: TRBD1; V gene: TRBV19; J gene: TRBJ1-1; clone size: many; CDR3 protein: CASSPRTGWNTEAFF; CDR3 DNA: TGTGCCAGTAGTCCACGGACAGGCTGGAACACTGAAGCTTTCTTT
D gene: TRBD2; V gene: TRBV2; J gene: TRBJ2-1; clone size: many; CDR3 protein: CASSDQREDEQFF; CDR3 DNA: TGTGCCAGCAGTGATCAGCGGGAGGATGAGCAGTTCTTC
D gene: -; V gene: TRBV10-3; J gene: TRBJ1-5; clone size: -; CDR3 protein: CALPKGTPIQPQHF; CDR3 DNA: TGTGCCCTCCCCAAAGGAACCCCCATTCAGCCCCAGCATTTT
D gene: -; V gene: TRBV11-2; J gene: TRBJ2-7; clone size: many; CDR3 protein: CASSFRDDSQEQYF; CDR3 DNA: TGTGCCAGCAGCTTCCGGGACGATTCGCAGGAGCAGTACTTC
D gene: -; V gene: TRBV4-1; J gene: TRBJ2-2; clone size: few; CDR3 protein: CASSQGATNREAGELFF; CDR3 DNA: TGTGCCAGCAGCCAAGGGGCCACGAACAGGGAGGCCGGGGAGCTGTTTTTT
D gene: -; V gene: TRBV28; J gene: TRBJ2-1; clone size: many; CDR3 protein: CASRTSFPGNEQFF; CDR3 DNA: TGTGCCAGCAGAACGAGTTTTCCTGGGAATGAGCAGTTCTTC
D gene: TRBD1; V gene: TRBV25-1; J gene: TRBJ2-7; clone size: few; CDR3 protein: CASSEWGTGGGEQYF; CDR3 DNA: TGTGCCAGCAGTGAATGGGGGACAGGGGGGGGCGAGCAGTACTTC
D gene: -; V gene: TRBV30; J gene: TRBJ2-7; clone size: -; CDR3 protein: CARPRGEAYEQYF; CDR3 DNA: TGTGCCCGCCCCAGGGGAGAGGCCTACGAGCAGTACTTC
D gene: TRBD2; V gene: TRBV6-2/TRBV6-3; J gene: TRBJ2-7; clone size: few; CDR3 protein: CASSQTSGSVDEQYF; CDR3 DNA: TGTGCCAGCAGTCAGACTAGCGGGAGCGTAGACGAGCAGTACTTC
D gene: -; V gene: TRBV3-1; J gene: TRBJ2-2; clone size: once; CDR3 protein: CASSLSGGGIGELFF; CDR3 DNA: TGTGCCAGCAGCCTCTCCGGGGGCGGCATCGGGGAGCTGTTTTTT
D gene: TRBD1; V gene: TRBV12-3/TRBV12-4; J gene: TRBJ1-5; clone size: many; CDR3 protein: CASQRQGRNQPQHF; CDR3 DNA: TGTGCCAGTCAACGACAGGGCCGTAATCAGCCCCAGCATTTT
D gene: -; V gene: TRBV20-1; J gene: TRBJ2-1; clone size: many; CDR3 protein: CSASLAGHHMYNEQFF; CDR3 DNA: TGCAGTGCTAGTCTAGCTGGACACCACATGTACAATGAGCAGTTCTTC
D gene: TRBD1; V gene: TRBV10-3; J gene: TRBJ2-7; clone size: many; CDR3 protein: CAISVGQGSYEQYF; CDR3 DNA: TGTGCCATCAGTGTGGGACAGGGGTCCTACGAGCAGTACTTC
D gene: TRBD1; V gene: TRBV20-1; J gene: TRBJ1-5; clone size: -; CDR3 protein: CSARDTWGTGGRSNQPQHF; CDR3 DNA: TGCAGTGCTAGAGATACGTGGGGGACAGGGGGTAGGAGCAATCAGCCCCAGCATTTT
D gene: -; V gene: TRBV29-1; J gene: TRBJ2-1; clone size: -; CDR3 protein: CSVEGSDWSSYNEQFF; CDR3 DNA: TGCAGCGTTGAGGGTAGCGATTGGAGCTCCTACAATGAGCAGTTCTTC
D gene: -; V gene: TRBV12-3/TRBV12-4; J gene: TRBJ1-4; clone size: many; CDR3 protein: CASSSPAGENEKLFF; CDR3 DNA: TGTGCCAGCTCCTCCCCCGCAGGCGAGAATGAAAAACTGTTTTTT
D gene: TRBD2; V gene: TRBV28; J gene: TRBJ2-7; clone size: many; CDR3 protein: CASGGIAGAGEQYF; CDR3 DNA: TGTGCCAGCGGAGGGATAGCGGGAGCCGGCGAGCAGTACTTC
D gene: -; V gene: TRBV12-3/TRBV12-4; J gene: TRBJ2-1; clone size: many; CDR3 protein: CASSPTLRNEQFF; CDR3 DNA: TGTGCCAGCAGTCCCACCCTCCGGAATGAGCAGTTCTTC
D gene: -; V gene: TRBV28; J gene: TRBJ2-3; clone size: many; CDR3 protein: CASREGGEKDTQYF; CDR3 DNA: TGTGCCAGCAGAGAAGGGGGAGAGAAAGATACGCAGTATTTT
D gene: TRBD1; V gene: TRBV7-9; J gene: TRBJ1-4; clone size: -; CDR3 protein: CASSLPNRGLEKLFF; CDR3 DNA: TGTGCCAGCAGTCTTCCCAACAGGGGGCTTGAAAAACTGTTTTTT
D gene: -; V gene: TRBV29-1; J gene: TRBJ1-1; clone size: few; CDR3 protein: CSVPGLTEAFF; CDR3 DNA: TGCAGCGTCCCAGGGCTCACTGAAGCTTTCTTT
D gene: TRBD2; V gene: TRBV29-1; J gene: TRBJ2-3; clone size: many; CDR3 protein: CSDLRTSGTDTQYF; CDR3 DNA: TGCAGCGACCTACGGACTAGCGGCACAGATACGCAGTATTTT
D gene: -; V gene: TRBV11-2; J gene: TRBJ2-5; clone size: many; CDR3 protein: CASSRPQETQYF; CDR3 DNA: TGCGCCAGCAGCCGACCACAAGAGACCCAGTACTTC
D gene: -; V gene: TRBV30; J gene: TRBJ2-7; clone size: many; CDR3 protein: CAWSHLMGGEQYF; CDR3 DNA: TGTGCCTGGAGTCACCTCATGGGGGGCGAGCAGTACTTC
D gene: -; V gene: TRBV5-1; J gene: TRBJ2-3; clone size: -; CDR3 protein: CASLIWRESSTDTQYF; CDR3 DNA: TGCGCCAGCCTCATATGGCGGGAATCTAGCACAGATACGCAGTATTTT
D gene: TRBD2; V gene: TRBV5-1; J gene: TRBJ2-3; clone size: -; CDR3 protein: CASSSGTSSLDTQYF; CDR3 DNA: TGTGCCAGCAGCTCAGGGACTAGCTCTCTAGATACGCAGTATTTT
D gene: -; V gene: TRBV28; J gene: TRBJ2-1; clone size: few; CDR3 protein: CASIDPRGGRTEQFF; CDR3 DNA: TGTGCCAGCATTGACCCTCGTGGGGGGAGGACTGAGCAGTTCTTC
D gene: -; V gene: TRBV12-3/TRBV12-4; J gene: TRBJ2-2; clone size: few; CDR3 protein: CASSLTADYTGELFF; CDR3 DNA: TGTGCCAGCAGTTTGACGGCGGACTACACCGGGGAGCTGTTTTTT
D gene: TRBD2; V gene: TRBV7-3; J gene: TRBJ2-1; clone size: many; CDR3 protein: CASSLGPEREEQFF; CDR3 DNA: TGTGCCAGCAGCTTAGGTCCCGAGCGGGAGGAGCAGTTCTTC